This is a list of T cell receptor beta chains from one sample in a study of PD-L1 blockade in urothelial cancer. Some clones are missing from TCRdb's copy, which holds only in-frame ones; the method was immunoSEQ multiplex PCR. The data contain around 100,000 clones, 70% to 90% of them singletons. Material: PBMCs, obtained around atezolizumab (anti-PD-L1) treatment. The origin of the receptors is a man in his forties or fifties with urothelial cancer. Each CDR3 is given with its conserved first and last residue. Each record gives: D gene, V gene, clone size, J gene, CDR3 protein, CDR3 DNA. D genes are given only for firm matches. Clone size is stated in some rows and not others, as once, few, many or a class when expanded.

>TRBD1|TRBV28|.|TRBJ1-2
CASSTTGGLYGYTF
TGTGCCAGCAGTACCACAGGGGGACTCTATGGCTACACCTTC
>TRBD1|TRBV6-5|.|TRBJ1-5
CASSPTGTDVGPQHF
TGTGCCAGCAGTCCTACCGGGACAGACGTCGGGCCCCAGCATTTT
>.|TRBV5-4|.|TRBJ2-5
CASSSTNQETQYF
TGTGCCAGCAGCTCGACTAATCAAGAGACCCAGTACTTC
>.|TRBV4-2|.|TRBJ1-5
CASSGGVEGSNQPQHF
TGTGCCAGCAGTGGTGGGGTGGAGGGAAGTAATCAGCCCCAGCATTTT
>.|TRBV6-6|.|TRBJ1-1
CASQDGQNTEAFF
TGTGCTTCTCAGGACGGACAGAACACTGAAGCTTTCTTT
>TRBD1|TRBV18|.|TRBJ2-7
CASRQGTGGYEQYF
TGTGCCAGTCGACAGGGGACAGGGGGCTACGAGCAGTACTTC
>.|TRBV28|.|TRBJ2-1
CASTQPRGLLARDEQFF
TGTGCCAGCACTCAACCCCGGGGACTCCTAGCCCGTGATGAGCAGTTCTTC
>TRBD1|TRBV5-4|once|TRBJ1-2
CASNSGQGPWGYTF
TGTGCCAGCAACTCAGGACAGGGGCCCTGGGGCTACACCTTC
>TRBD2|TRBV28|.|TRBJ2-1
CATGPPSGTYNEQFF
TGTGCCACCGGCCCCCCTAGCGGGACTTACAATGAGCAGTTCTTC
>.|TRBV28|.|TRBJ1-5
CASSLWQQPQHF
TGTGCCAGCAGTTTGTGGCAACAGCCCCAGCATTTT
>.|TRBV11-2|.|TRBJ2-4
CASSLVTRLAKNIQYF
TGTGCCAGCAGCTTAGTTACGAGACTAGCCAAAAACATTCAGTACTTC
>.|TRBV30|.|TRBJ2-7
CAWGDRRGNYEQYF
TGTGCCTGGGGGGACCGACGGGGGAACTACGAGCAGTACTTC
>.|TRBV18|.|TRBJ2-7
CASSPGPHEQYF
TGTGCCAGCTCACCCGGTCCCCACGAGCAGTACTTC
>.|TRBV4-1|.|TRBJ2-7
CASSQAFGNSRLANHEQYF
TGCGCCAGCAGCCAAGCTTTTGGTAACTCGCGGCTAGCGAACCACGAGCAGTACTTC
>.|TRBV9|.|TRBJ1-2
CASSGGRGGYTF
TGTGCCAGCAGCGGCGGTAGGGGTGGCTACACCTTC
>TRBD2|TRBV7-3|.|TRBJ2-5
CASSTNHWTSGFQETQYF
TGTGCCAGCAGCACGAATCACTGGACTAGCGGGTTCCAAGAGACCCAGTACTTC
>TRBD2|TRBV5-1|few|TRBJ2-3
CASSLGRAGAVGTDTQYF
TGCGCCAGCAGCTTGGGGAGAGCGGGAGCGGTCGGGACAGATACGCAGTATTTT
>.|TRBV2|.|TRBJ2-3
CASSVDRQADTQYF
TGTGCCAGCAGTGTCGACAGGCAAGCAGATACGCAGTATTTT
>TRBD2|TRBV7-2|once|TRBJ2-3
CASSPLAGGIDTQYF
TGTGCCAGCAGCCCCTTAGCGGGAGGGATAGATACGCAGTATTTT
>TRBD1|TRBV5-6|.|TRBJ1-2
CASRPDRISGYTF
TGTGCCAGCAGACCGGACAGGATAAGTGGCTACACCTTC
>TRBD1|TRBV6-1|.|TRBJ1-2
CASSEADRETYTF
TGTGCCAGCAGTGAAGCGGACAGGGAGACTTACACCTTC
>.|TRBV7-2|.|TRBJ2-1
CASSFDRGNEQFF
TGTGCCAGCAGTTTTGATAGGGGCAATGAGCAGTTCTTC
>TRBD2|TRBV5-1|once|TRBJ2-5
CASSLWGGQETQYF
TGCGCCAGCAGCTTGTGGGGGGGGCAAGAGACCCAGTACTTC
>.|TRBV15|.|TRBJ2-3
CATSRGALRTDTQYF
TGTGCCACCAGCAGAGGGGCCTTACGCACAGATACGCAGTATTTT
>.|TRBV19|.|TRBJ1-2
CASSIVGVTGDYYGYTF
TGTGCCAGTAGTATAGTTGGAGTGACAGGAGACTACTATGGCTACACCTTC
>.|TRBV6-1|.|TRBJ1-3
CASSDALGRLGNTIYF
TGTGCCAGCAGTGATGCTTTGGGGAGACTTGGAAACACCATATATTTT
>TRBD1|TRBV5-1|.|TRBJ2-7
CASSRDRGISYEQYF
TGCGCCAGCAGCCGAGACAGGGGAATCTCCTACGAGCAGTACTTC
>TRBD2|TRBV13|.|TRBJ2-3
CASSLTASGRGNRDTQYF
TGTGCCAGCAGCCTAACCGCTAGCGGGAGGGGTAATAGAGATACGCAGTATTTT
>.|TRBV5-1|.|TRBJ2-7
CASSLTGHWYEQYF
TGCGCCAGCAGCCTGACGGGACACTGGTACGAGCAGTACTTC
>.|TRBV14|few|TRBJ1-6
CASSQGTGGHSPLHF
TGTGCCAGCAGCCAAGGCACCGGGGGACATTCACCCCTCCACTTT
>TRBD1|TRBV2|once|TRBJ1-1
CASSTGQHTEAFF
TGTGCCAGCAGCACGGGACAGCACACTGAAGCTTTCTTT
>TRBD1|TRBV15|.|TRBJ1-1
CATSNYRQGAVAEAFF
TGTGCCACCAGCAATTATAGACAGGGGGCTGTCGCTGAAGCTTTCTTT
>TRBD2|TRBV5-1|.|TRBJ2-3
CASRQATLAGGADTQYF
TGCGCCAGCCGCCAAGCAACCCTAGCGGGTGGGGCAGATACGCAGTATTTT
>.|TRBV6-1|few|TRBJ1-2
CASRRDHTRDGYTF
TGTGCCAGCAGAAGAGATCATACCCGAGATGGCTACACCTTC
>.|TRBV4-2|.|TRBJ1-3
CASSPGLGTALLSIYF
TGTGCCAGCAGCCCGGGATTAGGTACAGCGCTACTTTCCATATATTTT
>.|TRBV6-6|.|TRBJ2-7
CASSPLREQYF
TGTGCCAGCAGCCCCCTTCGCGAGCAGTACTTC
>.|TRBV19|.|TRBJ1-1
CASSIQGEAFF
TGTGCCAGTAGTATTCAGGGAGAAGCTTTCTTT
>.|TRBV5-4|.|TRBJ1-2
CASSSGNYGYTF
TGTGCCAGCAGCTCGGGGAACTATGGCTACACCTTC
>TRBD2|TRBV28|.|TRBJ2-3
CASSLSSGASSTDTQYF
TGTGCCAGCAGTTTATCTAGCGGGGCCTCTAGCACAGATACGCAGTATTTT
>.|TRBV5-1|.|TRBJ2-7
CASSFGAVSGRHEQYF
TGCGCCAGCAGCTTTGGGGCTGTCTCAGGGAGGCACGAGCAGTACTTC
>.|TRBV10-2|.|TRBJ1-4
CASRREGLQEKLFF
TGCGCCAGCAGAAGGGAGGGCTTGCAGGAAAAACTGTTTTTT
>.|TRBV11-2|.|TRBJ2-1
CASSLALAGESNEQFF
TGTGCCAGCAGCTTAGCCCTCGCAGGGGAGTCCAATGAGCAGTTCTTC
>.|TRBV10-1|.|TRBJ2-5
CASSESQVETQYF
TGCGCCAGCAGTGAGTCGCAGGTAGAGACCCAGTACTTC
>.|TRBV6-1|.|TRBJ1-6
CASARKGVDSPLHF
TGTGCCAGCGCCCGGAAGGGGGTGGATTCACCCCTCCACTTT
>TRBD1|TRBV7-2|.|TRBJ2-2
CASSSRQGYTGELFF
TGTGCCAGCAGCTCCCGACAGGGATACACCGGGGAGCTGTTTTTT
>TRBD1|TRBV28|.|TRBJ1-4
CASSSAGTALVKLFF
TGTGCCAGCAGTTCAGCCGGGACAGCACTAGTCAAACTGTTTTTT
>.|TRBV20-1|.|TRBJ2-5
CSGGRETQYF
TGCAGTGGGGGGCGCGAGACCCAGTACTTC
>TRBD1|TRBV6-5|.|TRBJ1-5
CATKTGSNQPQHF
TGTGCCACCAAGACAGGGTCCAATCAGCCCCAGCATTTT
>.|TRBV28|.|TRBJ1-1
CASSLSQGNTEAFF
TGTGCCAGCAGTTTATCGCAGGGGAACACTGAAGCTTTCTTT
>.|TRBV7-3|.|TRBJ2-3
CASSSLGTSTDTQYF
TGTGCCAGCAGCTCCCTTGGGACTAGCACAGATACGCAGTATTTT
>TRBD2|TRBV11-3|.|TRBJ2-1
CASSPLAGGPLNEQFF
TGTGCCAGCAGCCCACTAGCGGGAGGGCCTTTAAATGAGCAGTTCTTC